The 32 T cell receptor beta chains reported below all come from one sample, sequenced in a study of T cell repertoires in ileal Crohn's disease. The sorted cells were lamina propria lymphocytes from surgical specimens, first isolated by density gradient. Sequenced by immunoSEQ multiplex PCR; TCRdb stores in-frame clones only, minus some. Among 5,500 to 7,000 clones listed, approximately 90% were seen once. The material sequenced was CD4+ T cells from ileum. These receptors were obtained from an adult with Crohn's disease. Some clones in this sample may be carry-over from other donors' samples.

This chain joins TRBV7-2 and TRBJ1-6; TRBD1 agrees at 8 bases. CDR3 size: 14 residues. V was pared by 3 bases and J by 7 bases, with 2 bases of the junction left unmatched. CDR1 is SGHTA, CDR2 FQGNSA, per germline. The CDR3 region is CASSLYRGNSPLHF. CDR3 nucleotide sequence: TGTGCCAGCAGCTTGTACAGGGGGAATTCACCCCTCCACTTT.

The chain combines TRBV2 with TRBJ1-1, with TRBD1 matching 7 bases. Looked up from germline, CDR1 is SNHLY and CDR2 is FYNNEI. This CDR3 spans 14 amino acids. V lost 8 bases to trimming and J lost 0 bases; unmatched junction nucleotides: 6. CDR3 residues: CASDRQGMNTEAFF. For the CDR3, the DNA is TGTGCCAGCGACCGACAGGGTATGAACACTGAAGCTTTCTTT.

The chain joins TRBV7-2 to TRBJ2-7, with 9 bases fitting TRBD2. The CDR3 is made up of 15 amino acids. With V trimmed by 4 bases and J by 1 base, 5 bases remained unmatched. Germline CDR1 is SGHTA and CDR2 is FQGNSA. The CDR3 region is CASSSTSGLSYEQYF. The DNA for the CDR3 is TGTGCCAGCAGCTCCACTAGCGGGCTATCCTACGAGCAGTACTTC.

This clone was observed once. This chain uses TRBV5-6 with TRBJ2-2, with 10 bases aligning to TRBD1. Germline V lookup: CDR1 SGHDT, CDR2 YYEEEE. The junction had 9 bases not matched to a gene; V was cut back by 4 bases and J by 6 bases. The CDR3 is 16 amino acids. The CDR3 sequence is CASSDELTGGPGELFF. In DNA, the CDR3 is TGTGCCAGCAGCGACGAATTGACAGGGGGCCCCGGGGAGCTGTTTTTT.

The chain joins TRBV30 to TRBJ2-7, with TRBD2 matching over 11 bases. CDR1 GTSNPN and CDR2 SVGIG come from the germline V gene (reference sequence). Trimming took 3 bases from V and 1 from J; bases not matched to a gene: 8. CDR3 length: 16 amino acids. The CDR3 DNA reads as TGTGCCTGGAGCCGAACTAGCGGGAGAGGTTCCTACGAGCAGTACTTC. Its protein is CAWSRTSGRGSYEQYF.

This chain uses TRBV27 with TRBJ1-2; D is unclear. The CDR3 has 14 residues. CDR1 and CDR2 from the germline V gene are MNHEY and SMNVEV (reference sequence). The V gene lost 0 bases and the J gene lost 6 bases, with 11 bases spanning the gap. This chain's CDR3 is CASSLSEKSNGYTF. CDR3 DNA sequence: TGTGCCAGCAGTTTATCGGAGAAATCAAATGGCTACACCTTC.

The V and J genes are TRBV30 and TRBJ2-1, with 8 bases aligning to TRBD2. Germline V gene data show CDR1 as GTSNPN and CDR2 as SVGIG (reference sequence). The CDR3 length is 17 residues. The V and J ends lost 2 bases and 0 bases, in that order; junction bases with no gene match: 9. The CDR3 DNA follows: TGTGCCTGGAGTAAGGTTAGCGGGGAAGTCTCCTACAATGAGCAGTTCTTC. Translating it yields CAWSKVSGEVSYNEQFF.

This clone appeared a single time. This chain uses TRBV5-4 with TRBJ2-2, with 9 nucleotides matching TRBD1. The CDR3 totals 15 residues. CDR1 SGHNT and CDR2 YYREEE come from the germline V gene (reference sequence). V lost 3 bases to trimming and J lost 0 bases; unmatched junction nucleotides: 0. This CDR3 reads CASSWDRANTGELFF. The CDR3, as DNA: TGTGCCAGCAGCTGGGACAGGGCGAACACCGGGGAGCTGTTTTTT.

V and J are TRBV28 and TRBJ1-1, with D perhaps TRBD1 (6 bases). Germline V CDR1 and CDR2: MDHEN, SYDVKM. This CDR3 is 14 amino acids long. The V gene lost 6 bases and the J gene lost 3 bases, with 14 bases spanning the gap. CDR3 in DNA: TGTGCCAGCAGGAACGGGGGGGCTTACACTGAAGCTTTCTTT. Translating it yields CASRNGGAYTEAFF.

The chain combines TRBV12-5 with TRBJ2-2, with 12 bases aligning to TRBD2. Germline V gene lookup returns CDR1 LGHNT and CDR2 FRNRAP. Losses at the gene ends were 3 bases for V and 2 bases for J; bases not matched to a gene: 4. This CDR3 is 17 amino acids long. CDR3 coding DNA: TGTGCTAGTGGTTTTGCGGGACTAGCGGGTAACACCGGGGAGCTGTTTTTT. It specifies CASGFAGLAGNTGELFF.

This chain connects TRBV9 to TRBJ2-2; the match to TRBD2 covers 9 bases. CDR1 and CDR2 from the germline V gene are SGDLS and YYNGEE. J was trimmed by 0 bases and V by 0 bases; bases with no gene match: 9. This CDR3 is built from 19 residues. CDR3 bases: TGTGCCAGCAGCGTAGGAGGAGCTAGCGGGGATACGAACACCGGGGAGCTGTTTTTT. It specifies CASSVGGASGDTNTGELFF. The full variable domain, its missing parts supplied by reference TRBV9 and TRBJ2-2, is DSGVTQTPKHLITATGQRVTLRCSPRSGDLSVYWYQQSLDQGLQFLIQYYNGEERAKGNILERFSAQQFPDLHSELNLSSLELGDSALYFCASSVGGASGDTNTGELFFGEGSRLTVL.

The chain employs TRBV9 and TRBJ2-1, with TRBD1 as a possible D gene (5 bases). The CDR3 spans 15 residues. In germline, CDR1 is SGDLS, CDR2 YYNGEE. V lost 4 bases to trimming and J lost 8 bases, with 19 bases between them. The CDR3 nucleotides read TGTGCCAGCAGCCCCCTTCCCTCCCCCAGGGATGAGCAGTTCTTC. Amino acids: CASSPLPSPRDEQFF.

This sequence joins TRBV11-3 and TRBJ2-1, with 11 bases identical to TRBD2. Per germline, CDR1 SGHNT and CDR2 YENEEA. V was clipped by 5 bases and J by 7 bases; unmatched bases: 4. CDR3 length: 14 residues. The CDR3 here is CASSPGLAGNEQFF. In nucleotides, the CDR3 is TGTGCCAGCAGCCCCGGACTAGCGGGTAATGAGCAGTTCTTC.

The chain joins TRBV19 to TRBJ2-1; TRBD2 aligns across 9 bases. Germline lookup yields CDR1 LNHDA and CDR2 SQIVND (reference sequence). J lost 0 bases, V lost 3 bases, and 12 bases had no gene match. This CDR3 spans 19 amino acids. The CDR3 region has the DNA TGTGCCAGTAGTATTAAATCGATGAGCGGGGGGAGCTCCTACAATGAGCAGTTCTTC. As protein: CASSIKSMSGGSSYNEQFF.

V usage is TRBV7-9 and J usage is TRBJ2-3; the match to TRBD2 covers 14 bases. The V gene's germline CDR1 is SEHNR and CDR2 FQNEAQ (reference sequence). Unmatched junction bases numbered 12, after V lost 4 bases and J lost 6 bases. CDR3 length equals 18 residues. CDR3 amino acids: CASSSPGGRTSGRDTQYF. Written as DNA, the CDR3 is TGTGCCAGCAGCTCCCCGGGGGGCCGGACTAGCGGGAGGGATACGCAGTATTTT.

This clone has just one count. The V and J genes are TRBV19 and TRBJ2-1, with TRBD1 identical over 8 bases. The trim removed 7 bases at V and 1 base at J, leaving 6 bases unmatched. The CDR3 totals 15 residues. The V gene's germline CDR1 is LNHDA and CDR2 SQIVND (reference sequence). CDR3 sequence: CASNLQGASYNEQFF. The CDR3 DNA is TGTGCCAGTAATCTGCAGGGGGCTTCCTACAATGAGCAGTTCTTC.

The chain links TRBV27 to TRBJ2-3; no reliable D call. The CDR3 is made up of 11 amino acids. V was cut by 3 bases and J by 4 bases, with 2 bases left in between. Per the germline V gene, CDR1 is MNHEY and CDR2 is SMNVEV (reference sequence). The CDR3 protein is CASSFSDTQYF. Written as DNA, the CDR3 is TGTGCCAGCAGTTTCTCAGATACGCAGTATTTT.

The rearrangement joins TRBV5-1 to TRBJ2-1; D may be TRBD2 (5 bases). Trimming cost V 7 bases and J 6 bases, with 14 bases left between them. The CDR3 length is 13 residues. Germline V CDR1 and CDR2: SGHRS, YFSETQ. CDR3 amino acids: CASRLALGNEQFF. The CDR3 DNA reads TGCGCCAGCCGGCTAGCCTTGGGCAATGAGCAGTTCTTC.

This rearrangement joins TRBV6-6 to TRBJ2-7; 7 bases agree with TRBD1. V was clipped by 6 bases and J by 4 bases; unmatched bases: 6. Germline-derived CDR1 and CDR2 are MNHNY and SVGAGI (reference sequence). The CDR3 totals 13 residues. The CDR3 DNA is TGTGCCAGCAGCCGGGACAGCCAATACGAGCAGTACTTC. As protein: CASSRDSQYEQYF.

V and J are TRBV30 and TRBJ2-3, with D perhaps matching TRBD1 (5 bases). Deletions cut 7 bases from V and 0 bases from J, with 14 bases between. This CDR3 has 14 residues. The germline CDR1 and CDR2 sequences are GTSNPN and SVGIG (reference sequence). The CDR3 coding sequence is TGTGCCTACCTCCGGGCAGGGAGCACAGATACGCAGTATTTT. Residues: CAYLRAGSTDTQYF.

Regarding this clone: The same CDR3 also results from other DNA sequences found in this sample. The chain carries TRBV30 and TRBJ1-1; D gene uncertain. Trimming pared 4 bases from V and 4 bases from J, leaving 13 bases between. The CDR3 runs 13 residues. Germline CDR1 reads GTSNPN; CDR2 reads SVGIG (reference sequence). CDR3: CAWTIMRVTEAFF. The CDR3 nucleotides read TGTGCCTGGACTATTATGAGGGTCACTGAAGCTTTCTTT.

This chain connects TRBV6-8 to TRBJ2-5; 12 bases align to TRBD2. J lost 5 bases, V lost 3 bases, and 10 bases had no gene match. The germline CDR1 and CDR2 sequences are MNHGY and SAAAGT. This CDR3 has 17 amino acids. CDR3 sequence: CASSYRPGLAGFETQYF. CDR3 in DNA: TGTGCCAGCAGTTATAGGCCGGGACTAGCGGGCTTCGAGACCCAGTACTTC.

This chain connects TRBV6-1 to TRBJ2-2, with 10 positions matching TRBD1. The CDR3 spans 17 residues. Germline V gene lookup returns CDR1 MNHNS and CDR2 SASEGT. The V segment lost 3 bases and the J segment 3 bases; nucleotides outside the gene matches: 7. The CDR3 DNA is TGTGCCAGCAGTGACACTACCGGACAGGGGGACACCGGGGAGCTGTTTTTT. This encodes CASSDTTGQGDTGELFF.

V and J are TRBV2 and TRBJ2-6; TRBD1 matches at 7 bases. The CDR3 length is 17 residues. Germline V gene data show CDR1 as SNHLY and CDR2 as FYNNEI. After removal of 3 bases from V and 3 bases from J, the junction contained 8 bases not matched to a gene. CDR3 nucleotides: TGTGCCAGCAGTGAGGACAGGCAATTTAGTGGGGCCAACGTCCTGACTTTC. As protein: CASSEDRQFSGANVLTF.

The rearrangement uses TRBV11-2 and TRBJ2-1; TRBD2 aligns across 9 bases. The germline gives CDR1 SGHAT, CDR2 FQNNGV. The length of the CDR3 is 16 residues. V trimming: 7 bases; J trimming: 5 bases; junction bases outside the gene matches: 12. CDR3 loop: CASTKRGLAGNNEQFF. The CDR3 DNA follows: TGTGCCAGCACCAAGAGGGGGCTAGCGGGAAACAATGAGCAGTTCTTC.

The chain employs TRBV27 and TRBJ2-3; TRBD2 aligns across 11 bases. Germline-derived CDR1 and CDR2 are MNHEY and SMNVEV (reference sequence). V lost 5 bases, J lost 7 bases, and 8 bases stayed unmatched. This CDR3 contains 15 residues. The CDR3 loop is CASSITSGSRYTQYF. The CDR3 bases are TGTGCCAGCAGTATCACTAGCGGGAGCCGATATACGCAGTATTTT.

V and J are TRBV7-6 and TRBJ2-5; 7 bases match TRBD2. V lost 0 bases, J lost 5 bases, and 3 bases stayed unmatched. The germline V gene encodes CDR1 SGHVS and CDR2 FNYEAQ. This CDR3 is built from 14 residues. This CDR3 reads CASSLAAGRETQYF. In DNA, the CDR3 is TGTGCCAGCAGCTTAGCCGCCGGGAGGGAGACCCAGTACTTC.

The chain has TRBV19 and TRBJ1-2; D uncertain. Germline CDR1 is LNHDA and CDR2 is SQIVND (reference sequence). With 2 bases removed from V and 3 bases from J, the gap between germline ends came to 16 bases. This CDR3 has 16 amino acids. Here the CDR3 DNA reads TGTGCCAGTAGTATACACCCGCGGGGTTCGGACTATGGCTACACCTTC. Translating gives CASSIHPRGSDYGYTF.

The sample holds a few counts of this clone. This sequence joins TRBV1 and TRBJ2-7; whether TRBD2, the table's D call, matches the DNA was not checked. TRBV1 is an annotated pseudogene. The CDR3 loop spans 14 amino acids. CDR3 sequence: CTSSQTMAPYEQYF. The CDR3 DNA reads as TGCACCAGCAGCCAGACTATGGCCCCCTACGAGCAGTACTTC.

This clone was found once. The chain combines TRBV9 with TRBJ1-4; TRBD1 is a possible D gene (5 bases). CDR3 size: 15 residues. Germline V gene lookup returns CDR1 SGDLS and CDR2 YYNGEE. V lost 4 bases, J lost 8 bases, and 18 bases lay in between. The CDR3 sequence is CASSPLGRGYEKLFF. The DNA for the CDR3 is TGTGCCAGCAGCCCCCTGGGGCGGGGGTACGAAAAACTGTTTTTT.

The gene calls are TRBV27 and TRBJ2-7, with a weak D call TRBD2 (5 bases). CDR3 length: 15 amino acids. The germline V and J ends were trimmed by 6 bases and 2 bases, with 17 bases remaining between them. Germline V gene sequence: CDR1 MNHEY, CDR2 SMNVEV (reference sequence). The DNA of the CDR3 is TGTGCCAGCAGGAATCCGGGAAAAGGGACCTACGAGCAGTACTTC. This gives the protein CASRNPGKGTYEQYF.

The CDR3 sequence: CASSIAAQRDEQFF. The CDR3 bases are TGTGCCAGTAGTATTGCTGCCCAGCGCGATGAGCAGTTCTTC. The chain joins TRBV19 to TRBJ2-1; D not certain. Looked up from germline, CDR1 is LNHDA and CDR2 is SQIVND (reference sequence). The V gene lost 3 bases and the J gene lost 8 bases, with 14 bases spanning the gap. The CDR3 loop spans 14 amino acids.